This paragraph covers one T cell receptor beta chain sequence. Its antigen is not known. This sample stems from a study of CD4+ T cells in melanoma. This CDR3 has 13 residues. The germline gives CDR1 KGHSH, CDR2 LQKENI. The V end lost 4 bases, the J end lost 1 base, and 8 bases lay between the germline ends. Clones were read by immunoSEQ multiplex PCR, and TCRdb kept only the in-frame ones, dropping some. The sample shows about 13,000 clones, less than 85% of them seen only once. The study, taken as a whole, reports: Reportedly, melanoma neoantigen-specific CD4+ T cells showed varied differentiation states. A reported correlation linked neoantigen-specific CD4+ T cells to CD8+, macrophage and B cell function.

The material sequenced was cells from a culture (not recorded whether cultured in vitro). The clonotype originates from a human donor with melanoma. The rearrangement uses TRBV18 and TRBJ2-7; D may be TRBD1 (6 bases). The CDR3 coding sequence is TGTGCCAGCTCACAGACAGGATCCTACGAGCAGTACTTC. It is translated as CASSQTGSYEQYF.